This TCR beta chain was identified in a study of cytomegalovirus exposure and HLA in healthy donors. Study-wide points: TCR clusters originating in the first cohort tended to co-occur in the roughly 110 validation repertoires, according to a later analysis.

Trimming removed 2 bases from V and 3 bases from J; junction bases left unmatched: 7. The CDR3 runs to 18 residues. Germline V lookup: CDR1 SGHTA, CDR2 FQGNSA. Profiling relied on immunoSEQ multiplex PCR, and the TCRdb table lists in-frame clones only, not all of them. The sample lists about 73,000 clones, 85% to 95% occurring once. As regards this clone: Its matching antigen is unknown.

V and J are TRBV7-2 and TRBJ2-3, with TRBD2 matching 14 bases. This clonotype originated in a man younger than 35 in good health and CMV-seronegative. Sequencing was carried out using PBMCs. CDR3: CASSLFRLAGGKTDTQYF. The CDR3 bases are TGTGCCAGCAGCTTATTCCGACTAGCGGGGGGGAAGACAGATACGCAGTATTTT.